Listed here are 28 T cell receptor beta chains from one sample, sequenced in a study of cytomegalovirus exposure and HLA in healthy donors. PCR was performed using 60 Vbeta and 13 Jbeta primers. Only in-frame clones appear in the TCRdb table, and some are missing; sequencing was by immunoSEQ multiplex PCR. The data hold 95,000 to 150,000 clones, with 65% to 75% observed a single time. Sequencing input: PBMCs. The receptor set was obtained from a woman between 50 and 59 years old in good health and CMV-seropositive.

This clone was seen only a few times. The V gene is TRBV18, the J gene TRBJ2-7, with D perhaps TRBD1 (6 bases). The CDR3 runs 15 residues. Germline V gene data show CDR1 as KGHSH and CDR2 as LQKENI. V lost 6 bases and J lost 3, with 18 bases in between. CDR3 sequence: CASSPRDNYIYEQYF. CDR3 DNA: TGTGCCAGCTCGCCGAGGGACAACTATATCTACGAGCAGTACTTC.

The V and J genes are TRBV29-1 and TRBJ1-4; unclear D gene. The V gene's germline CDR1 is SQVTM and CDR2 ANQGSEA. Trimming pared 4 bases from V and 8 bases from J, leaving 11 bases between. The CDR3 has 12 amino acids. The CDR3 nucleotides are TGCAGCGTTGCTCCCCCGGGGGAAAAACTGTTTTTT. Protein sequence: CSVAPPGEKLFF.

The CDR3 DNA reads as TGTGCCAGCAGCTTATTGGGGGGGGTAACTTACGAGCAGTACTTC. This codes for CASSLLGGVTYEQYF. V and J are TRBV7-2 and TRBJ2-7, with 7 bases matching TRBD2. In germline, CDR1 is SGHTA, CDR2 FQGNSA. The CDR3 has 15 residues. The V gene end was trimmed by 2 bases and the J gene end by 4 bases; junction bases not matched to a gene: 8. Variable domain in full (rest from reference TRBV7-2 and TRBJ2-7): GAGVSQSPSNKVTEKGKDVELRCDPISGHTALYWYRQSLGQGLEFLIYFQGNSAPDKSGLPSDRFSAERTGGSVSTLTIQRTQQEDSAVYLCASSLLGGVTYEQYFGPGTRLTVT.

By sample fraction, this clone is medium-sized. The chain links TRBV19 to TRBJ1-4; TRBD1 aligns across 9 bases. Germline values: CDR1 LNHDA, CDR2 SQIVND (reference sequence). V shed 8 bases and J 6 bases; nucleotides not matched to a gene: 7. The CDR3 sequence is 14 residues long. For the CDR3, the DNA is TGTGCCAGTCGGACAGGGGAGGGGCATGAAAAACTGTTTTTT. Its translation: CASRTGEGHEKLFF. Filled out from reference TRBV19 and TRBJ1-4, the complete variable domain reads DGGITQSPKYLFRKEGQNVTLSCEQNLNHDAMYWYRQDPGQGLRLIYYSQIVNDFQKGDIAEGYSVSREKKESFPLTVTSAQKNPTAFYLCASRTGEGHEKLFFGSGTQLSVL.

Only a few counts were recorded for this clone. CDR3 amino acids: CASSSAGLEKLFF. The DNA of the CDR3 is TGTGCCAGCAGCTCCGCGGGGCTTGAAAAACTGTTTTTT. The V gene is TRBV5-6, the J gene TRBJ1-4, with D perhaps TRBD1 (5 bases). Germline CDR1 reads SGHDT; CDR2 reads YYEEEE. The V gene lost 3 bases and the J gene lost 7 bases, with 10 bases spanning the gap. This CDR3 is 13 amino acids long.

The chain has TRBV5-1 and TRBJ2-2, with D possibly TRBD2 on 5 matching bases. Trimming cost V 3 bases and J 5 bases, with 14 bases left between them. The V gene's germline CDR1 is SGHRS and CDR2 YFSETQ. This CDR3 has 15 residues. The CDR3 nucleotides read TGCGCCAGCAGCTCCCCCGGGAAAGCAACCGGGGAGCTGTTTTTT. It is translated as CASSSPGKATGELFF.

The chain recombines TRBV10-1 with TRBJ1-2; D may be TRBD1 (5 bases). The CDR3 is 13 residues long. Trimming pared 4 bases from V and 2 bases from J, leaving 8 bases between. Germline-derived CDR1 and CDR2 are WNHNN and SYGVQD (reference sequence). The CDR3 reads CASSVDRNYGYTF. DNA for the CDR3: TGCGCCAGCAGTGTTGACAGAAACTATGGCTACACCTTC.

CDR3 sequence: CASRRLAAYNEQFF. CDR3 bases: TGCGCCAGCAGACGACTAGCGGCCTACAATGAGCAGTTCTTC. The chain employs TRBV10-1 and TRBJ2-1; 9 bases align to TRBD2. This CDR3 has 14 amino acids. CDR1 is WNHNN and CDR2 is SYGVQD in the germline V gene (reference sequence). The trim removed 6 bases at V and 2 bases at J, leaving 2 bases unmatched.

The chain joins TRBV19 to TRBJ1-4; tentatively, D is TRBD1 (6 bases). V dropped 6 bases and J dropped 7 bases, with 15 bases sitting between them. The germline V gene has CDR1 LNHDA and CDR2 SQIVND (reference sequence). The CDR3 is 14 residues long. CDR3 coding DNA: TGTGCCAGTAGCCTACAGGGTCTCCGTGAAAAACTGTTTTTT. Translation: CASSLQGLREKLFF.

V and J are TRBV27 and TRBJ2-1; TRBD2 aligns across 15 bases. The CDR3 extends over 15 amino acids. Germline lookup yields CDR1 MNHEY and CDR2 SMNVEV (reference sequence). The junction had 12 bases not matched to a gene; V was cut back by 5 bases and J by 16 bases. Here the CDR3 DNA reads TGTGCCAGCAGTCCATGGGGACTAGCGGGGGGTACAGGTTTCTTC. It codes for CASSPWGLAGGTGFF.

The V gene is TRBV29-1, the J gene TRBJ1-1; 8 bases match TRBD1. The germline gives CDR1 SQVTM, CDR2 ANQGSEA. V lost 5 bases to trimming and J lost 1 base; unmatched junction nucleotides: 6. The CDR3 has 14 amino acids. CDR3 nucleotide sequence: TGCAGCGTTTGGACAGGGAGGAGGAACACTGAAGCTTTCTTT. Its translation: CSVWTGRRNTEAFF.

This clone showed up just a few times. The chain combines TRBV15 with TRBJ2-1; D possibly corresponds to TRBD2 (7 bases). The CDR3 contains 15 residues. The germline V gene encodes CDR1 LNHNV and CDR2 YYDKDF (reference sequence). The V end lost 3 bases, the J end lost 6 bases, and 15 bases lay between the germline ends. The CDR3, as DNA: TGTGCCACCAGCAGGTACAGGGAGGGCGGCAATGAGCAGTTCTTC. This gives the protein CATSRYREGGNEQFF.

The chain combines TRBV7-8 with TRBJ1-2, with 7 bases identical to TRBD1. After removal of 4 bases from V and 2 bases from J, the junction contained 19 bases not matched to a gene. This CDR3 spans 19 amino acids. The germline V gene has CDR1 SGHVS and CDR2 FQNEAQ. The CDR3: CASSSRQGFSAGRNYGYTF. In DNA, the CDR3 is TGTGCCAGCAGCTCCCGACAGGGATTTTCCGCTGGGCGCAACTATGGCTACACCTTC.

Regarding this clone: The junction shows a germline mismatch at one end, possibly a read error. The chain's CDR3 is CSSSLQAGDNEQFF. The CDR3 DNA follows: TGTTCCAGCAGCTTACAAGCGGGGGACAATGAGCAGTTCTTC. The J gene is TRBJ2-1, the V gene TRBV7-9; 8 bases are a match to TRBD2. Per the germline V gene, CDR1 is SEHNR and CDR2 is FQNEAQ (reference sequence). CDR3 length: 14 amino acids. The variable domain in full, completed from reference TRBV7-9 and TRBJ2-1, reads DTGVSQNPRHKITKRGQNVTFRCDPISEHNRLYWYRQTLGQGPEFLTYFQNEAQLEKSRLLSDRFSAERPKGSFSTLEIQRTEQGDSAMYLCSSSLQAGDNEQFFGPGTRLTVL.

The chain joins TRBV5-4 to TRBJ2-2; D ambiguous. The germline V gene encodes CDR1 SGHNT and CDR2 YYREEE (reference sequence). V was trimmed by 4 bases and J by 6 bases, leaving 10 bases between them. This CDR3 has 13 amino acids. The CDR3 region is CASSPAVAGELFF. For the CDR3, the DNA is TGTGCCAGCAGCCCGGCGGTAGCCGGGGAGCTGTTTTTT.

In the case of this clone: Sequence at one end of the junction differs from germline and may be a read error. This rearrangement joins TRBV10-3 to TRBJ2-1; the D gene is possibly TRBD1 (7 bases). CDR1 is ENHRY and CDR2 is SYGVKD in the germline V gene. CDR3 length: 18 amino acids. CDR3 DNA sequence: TGTGCCACCACTGACAGGGTGTTACCGGGACTTTCCTCCAATGAGCAGTTCTTC. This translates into CATTDRVLPGLSSNEQFF.

CDR3 amino acids: CASSVLQGRGYEQYF. The CDR3, as DNA: TGTGCCAGCAGTGTGCTTCAGGGCAGGGGGTACGAGCAGTACTTC. This chain connects TRBV2 to TRBJ2-5; 7 bases are a match to TRBD1. The better agreement between TRBJ2-7 and the DNA end casts doubt on the J call. Germline loops: CDR1 SNHLY, CDR2 FYNNEI. CDR3 size: 15 residues.

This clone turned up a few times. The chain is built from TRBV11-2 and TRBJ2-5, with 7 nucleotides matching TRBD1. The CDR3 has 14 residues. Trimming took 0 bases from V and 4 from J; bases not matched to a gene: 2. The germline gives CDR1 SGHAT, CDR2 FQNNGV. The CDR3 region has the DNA TGTGCCAGCAGCTTAGACCGGACAGGAGAGACCCAGTACTTC. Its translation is CASSLDRTGETQYF.

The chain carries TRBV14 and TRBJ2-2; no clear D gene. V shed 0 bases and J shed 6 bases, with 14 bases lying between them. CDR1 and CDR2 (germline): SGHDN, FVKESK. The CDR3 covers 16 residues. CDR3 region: CASSQDFESNAGELFF. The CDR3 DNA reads TGTGCCAGCAGCCAAGATTTCGAGAGTAACGCCGGGGAGCTGTTTTTT. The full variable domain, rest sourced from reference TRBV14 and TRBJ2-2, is EAGVTQFPSHSVIEKGQTVTLRCDPISGHDNLYWYRRVMGKEIKFLLHFVKESKQDESGMPNNRFLAERTGGTYSTLKVQPAELEDSGVYFCASSQDFESNAGELFFGEGSRLTVL.

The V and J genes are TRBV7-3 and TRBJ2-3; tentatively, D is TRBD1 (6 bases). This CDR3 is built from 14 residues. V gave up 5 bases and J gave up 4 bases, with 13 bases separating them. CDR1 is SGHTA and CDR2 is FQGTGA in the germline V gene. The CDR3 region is CASSRTGTADTQYF. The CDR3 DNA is TGTGCCAGCAGCCGAACAGGGACCGCAGATACGCAGTATTTT.

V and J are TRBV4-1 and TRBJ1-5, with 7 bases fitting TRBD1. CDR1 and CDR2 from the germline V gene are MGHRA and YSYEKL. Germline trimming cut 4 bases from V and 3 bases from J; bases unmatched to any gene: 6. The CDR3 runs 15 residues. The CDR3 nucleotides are TGCGCCAGCAGCCCCGCGACAGGGCCCAATCAGCCCCAGCATTTT. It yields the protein CASSPATGPNQPQHF.

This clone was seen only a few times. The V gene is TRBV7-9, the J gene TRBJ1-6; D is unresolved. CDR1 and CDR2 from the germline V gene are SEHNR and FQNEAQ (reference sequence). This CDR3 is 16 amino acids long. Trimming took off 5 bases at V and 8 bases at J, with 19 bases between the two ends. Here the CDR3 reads CASSPLGETGYSPLHF. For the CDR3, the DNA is TGTGCCAGCAGCCCCCTCGGGGAGACCGGCTATTCACCCCTCCACTTT.

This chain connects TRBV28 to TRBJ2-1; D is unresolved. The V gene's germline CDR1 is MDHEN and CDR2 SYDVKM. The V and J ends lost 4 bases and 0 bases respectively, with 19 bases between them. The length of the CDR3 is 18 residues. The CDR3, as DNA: TGTGCCAGCAGTTCCCCCCTGGGCACGGATAGCTCCTACAATGAGCAGTTCTTC. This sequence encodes CASSSPLGTDSSYNEQFF. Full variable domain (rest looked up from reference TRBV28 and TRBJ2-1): DVKVTQSSRYLVKRTGEKVFLECVQDMDHENMFWYRQDPGLGLRLIYFSYDVKMKEKGDIPEGYSVSREKKERFSLILESASTNQTSMYLCASSSPLGTDSSYNEQFFGPGTRLTVL.

CDR3 nucleotide sequence: TGTGCCAGCAGTTATGGACAAGCCAACTATGGCTACACCTTC. It yields the protein CASSYGQANYGYTF. The V call is TRBV28, the J call TRBJ1-2; D is possibly TRBD1 (5 bases). Per germline, CDR1 MDHEN and CDR2 SYDVKM. The CDR3 extends over 14 amino acids. Trimming stripped 4 bases from V and 2 bases from J, with 11 bases between.

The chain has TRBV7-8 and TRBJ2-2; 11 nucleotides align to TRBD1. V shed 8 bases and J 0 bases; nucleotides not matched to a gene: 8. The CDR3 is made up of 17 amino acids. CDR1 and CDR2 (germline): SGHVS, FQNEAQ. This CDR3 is CASLGTGGYANTGELFF. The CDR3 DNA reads TGTGCCAGCTTAGGGACAGGGGGATACGCGAACACCGGGGAGCTGTTTTTT.

CDR3 DNA: TGTGCCAGCAGCTTTAGGGGCGGCACAGATACGCAGTATTTT. Residues: CASSFRGGTDTQYF. This chain links TRBV5-5 with TRBJ2-3, with a tentative D call TRBD1 (5 bases). V dropped 2 bases and J dropped 1 base, with 8 bases sitting between them. Germline V lookup: CDR1 SGHKS, CDR2 YYEKEE (reference sequence). CDR3 length: 14 amino acids. The whole variable domain, remainder taken from reference TRBV5-5 and TRBJ2-3, is DAGVTQSPTHLIKTRGQQVTLRCSPISGHKSVSWYQQVLGQGPQFIFQYYEKEERGRGNFPDRFSARQFPNYSSELNVNALLLGDSALYLCASSFRGGTDTQYFGPGTRLTVL.

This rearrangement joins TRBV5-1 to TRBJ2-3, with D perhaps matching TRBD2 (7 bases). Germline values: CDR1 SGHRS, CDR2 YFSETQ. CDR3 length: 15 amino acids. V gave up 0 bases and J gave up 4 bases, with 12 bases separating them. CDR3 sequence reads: CASSLGGGAPDTQYF. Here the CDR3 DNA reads TGCGCCAGCAGCTTGGGTGGGGGGGCCCCAGATACGCAGTATTTT. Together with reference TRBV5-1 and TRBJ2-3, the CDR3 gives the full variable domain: KAGVTQTPRYLIKTRGQQVTLSCSPISGHRSVSWYQQTPGQGLQFLFEYFSETQRNKGNFPGRFSGRQFSNSRSEMNVSTLELGDSALYLCASSLGGGAPDTQYFGPGTRLTVL.

This chain's CDR3 is CASSLPSGNSPLHF. CDR3 nucleotides: TGTGCCAGCAGCTTACCGTCAGGGAATTCACCCCTCCACTTT. The rearrangement uses TRBV11-2 and TRBJ1-6, with D tentatively TRBD1 (5 bases). Trimming removed 2 bases from V and 7 bases from J, with 9 bases in between. There are 14 residues in the CDR3. Germline V lookup: CDR1 SGHAT, CDR2 FQNNGV.